This T cell receptor beta chain is from a study of cytomegalovirus exposure and HLA in healthy donors. Study details: A later analysis reported the 90 to 150 validation repertoires used the same platform as the approximately 660 first-cohort repertoires. Study-level findings and limits: Reportedly, cytomegalovirus status was diagnosed with high sensitivity and specificity. There were a few CMV-associated chains whose specificity for CMV antigens was confirmed in vitro.

A remark on this clone: Its antigen is as yet unknown.

The data were produced by immunoSEQ multiplex PCR, yet TCRdb's version contains in-frame clones alone and is incomplete. Of 55,000 to 75,000 clones in the sample, 90% to 97% were seen once. The receptor was isolated from a woman aged 18-29 years in good health and CMV-seronegative. Sequenced sample: PBMCs.

This chain's CDR3 is CASSLGARRTYGYTF. CDR3 nucleotides: TGTGCCAGCAGCTTGGGAGCCCGAAGAACCTATGGCTACACCTTC. This chain links TRBV5-6 with TRBJ1-2, with D hard to call. This CDR3 contains 15 residues. Between the trimmed V and J ends, which lost 0 bases and 4 bases, there was a span of 13 bases. Per germline, CDR1 SGHDT and CDR2 YYEEEE.